A selection of T cell receptor beta chains follows, all from one sample in a study of radiotherapy plus CTLA-4 blockade in lung cancer. Libraries were prepared by immunoSEQ multiplex PCR; TCRdb keeps only in-frame clonotypes and omits some of them. The sample shows about 66,000 clones, about 85% of them seen only once. The material sequenced was peripheral blood, taken from a patient treated with radiotherapy plus ipilimumab. The receptors here all came from a human donor with non-small cell lung cancer who had a partial response to radiotherapy plus ipilimumab. The CDR3 runs from the conserved cysteine through the conserved F or W. The order of the fields is CDR3 DNA, CDR3 protein, J gene, D gene, V gene, clone size. The D gene is left open where the match is weak. Clone size is not always given. Where it is, it says once, few, many or a class for expanded clones.

CDR3 DNA: TGTGCCAGCAGTCAATCGGACACTGAAGCTTTCTTT
CDR3 protein: CASSQSDTEAFF
J gene: TRBJ1-1
D gene: .
V gene: TRBV11-2
clone size: .

CDR3 DNA: TGTGCCAGCAGCCTCACTGTTAACTCCTACAATGAGCAGTTCTTC
CDR3 protein: CASSLTVNSYNEQFF
J gene: TRBJ2-1
D gene: .
V gene: TRBV7-6
clone size: .

CDR3 DNA: TGTGCCAGCAGCCGCCGGGACACGGTGCAAAAACTGTTTTTT
CDR3 protein: CASSRRDTVQKLFF
J gene: TRBJ1-4
D gene: .
V gene: TRBV27
clone size: .

CDR3 DNA: TGTGCCAGCACAAGGCTAGCGGGGTCCTACGAGCAGTACTTC
CDR3 protein: CASTRLAGSYEQYF
J gene: TRBJ2-7
D gene: TRBD2
V gene: TRBV11-2
clone size: .

CDR3 DNA: TGTGCCAGCAGTTTAGTGTCAGGGGGTGGCTACACCTTC
CDR3 protein: CASSLVSGGGYTF
J gene: TRBJ1-2
D gene: TRBD1
V gene: TRBV28
clone size: .

CDR3 DNA: TGCGCCAGCAGCTTCTCTCTAAGCACAGATACGCAGTATTTT
CDR3 protein: CASSFSLSTDTQYF
J gene: TRBJ2-3
D gene: .
V gene: TRBV5-1
clone size: .

CDR3 DNA: TGCGCCAGCAGCATGAACAGGGGACTTCAAGAGACCCAGTACTTC
CDR3 protein: CASSMNRGLQETQYF
J gene: TRBJ2-5
D gene: .
V gene: TRBV5-1
clone size: .

CDR3 DNA: TGTGCCAGCAGCCCCAACTTGCGAGATACGCAGTATTTT
CDR3 protein: CASSPNLRDTQYF
J gene: TRBJ2-3
D gene: .
V gene: TRBV11-2
clone size: .

CDR3 DNA: TGTGCCTGGACCGACACAGGGGGCGGCACTGAAGCTTTCTTT
CDR3 protein: CAWTDTGGGTEAFF
J gene: TRBJ1-1
D gene: TRBD1
V gene: TRBV30
clone size: .

CDR3 DNA: TGTGCCAGCAGCGGACTAGCCGTCGGAGATACGCAGTATTTT
CDR3 protein: CASSGLAVGDTQYF
J gene: TRBJ2-3
D gene: TRBD2
V gene: TRBV2
clone size: .

CDR3 DNA: TGTGCCAGCAGTGAACCGGGACGGGGGACGGAGACCCAGTACTTC
CDR3 protein: CASSEPGRGTETQYF
J gene: TRBJ2-5
D gene: .
V gene: TRBV6-1
clone size: .

CDR3 DNA: TGTGCCAGCAGCGTGCGGGGGATCAGGGACAATGAGCAGTTCTTC
CDR3 protein: CASSVRGIRDNEQFF
J gene: TRBJ2-1
D gene: TRBD2
V gene: TRBV9
clone size: .

CDR3 DNA: TGTGCCAGCAGCGGGACAGGGGGGTACGAGCAGTACTTC
CDR3 protein: CASSGTGGYEQYF
J gene: TRBJ2-7
D gene: TRBD1
V gene: TRBV6-1
clone size: .

CDR3 DNA: TGTGCCAGCAGTTACTCGTTCGATGAGCAGTTCTTC
CDR3 protein: CASSYSFDEQFF
J gene: TRBJ2-1
D gene: .
V gene: TRBV6-6
clone size: .

CDR3 DNA: TGCGCCAGCAGCTTGGAACAGGCGTCGAACACCGGGGAGCTGTTTTTT
CDR3 protein: CASSLEQASNTGELFF
J gene: TRBJ2-2
D gene: .
V gene: TRBV5-1
clone size: .

CDR3 DNA: TGTGCCAGCAGCGGGACAGGATCCACTGAAGCTTTCTTT
CDR3 protein: CASSGTGSTEAFF
J gene: TRBJ1-1
D gene: TRBD1
V gene: TRBV6-5
clone size: few

CDR3 DNA: TGTGCCAGCTCACCGGGAGTGAAGCGTGACGAGCAGTACTTC
CDR3 protein: CASSPGVKRDEQYF
J gene: TRBJ2-7
D gene: .
V gene: TRBV18
clone size: .

CDR3 DNA: TGTGCCAGCTCACCAGGGCGGGAAACCTACAATGAGCAGTTCTTC
CDR3 protein: CASSPGRETYNEQFF
J gene: TRBJ2-1
D gene: .
V gene: TRBV18
clone size: .

CDR3 DNA: TGTGCCAGCAGCCAAGATCGGGTTCGTGGCTACACCTTC
CDR3 protein: CASSQDRVRGYTF
J gene: TRBJ1-2
D gene: .
V gene: TRBV4-2
clone size: .

CDR3 DNA: TGTGCCAGCAGTTTTAATGGGGCCAACGTCCTGACTTTC
CDR3 protein: CASSFNGANVLTF
J gene: TRBJ2-6
D gene: .
V gene: TRBV27
clone size: .

CDR3 DNA: TGCAGCGTGTACACGTCAGGGCAGCCCCAGCATTTT
CDR3 protein: CSVYTSGQPQHF
J gene: TRBJ1-5
D gene: .
V gene: TRBV29-1
clone size: .

CDR3 DNA: TGTGCCAGCAGCCCTCCTAGCGGTACGCAGTATTTT
CDR3 protein: CASSPPSGTQYF
J gene: TRBJ2-3
D gene: TRBD2
V gene: TRBV7-9
clone size: .

CDR3 DNA: TGTGCCAGTAGTACCCCCCGACTAGCGGGAGGAACCTACGAGCAGTACTTC
CDR3 protein: CASSTPRLAGGTYEQYF
J gene: TRBJ2-7
D gene: TRBD2
V gene: TRBV19
clone size: once

CDR3 DNA: TGTGCCAGCAGACGACTAGCGGGAGCGGATACGCAGTATTTT
CDR3 protein: CASRRLAGADTQYF
J gene: TRBJ2-3
D gene: TRBD2
V gene: TRBV6-6
clone size: .

CDR3 DNA: TGCGCCAGCAGTACAGGGGGACCTAATGAAAAACTGTTTTTT
CDR3 protein: CASSTGGPNEKLFF
J gene: TRBJ1-4
D gene: TRBD1
V gene: TRBV10-1
clone size: .

CDR3 DNA: TGTGCCAGCAGCGTAAGAACAGCGAACACTGAAGCTTTCTTT
CDR3 protein: CASSVRTANTEAFF
J gene: TRBJ1-1
D gene: .
V gene: TRBV9
clone size: .

CDR3 DNA: TGTGCCAGCAGCCAGGAAAACACCATATATTTT
CDR3 protein: CASSQENTIYF
J gene: TRBJ1-3
D gene: .
V gene: TRBV5-5
clone size: .

CDR3 DNA: TGTGCCAGCAGCGACTTATCTGAGCAGCCCCAGCATTTT
CDR3 protein: CASSDLSEQPQHF
J gene: TRBJ1-5
D gene: .
V gene: TRBV6-1
clone size: once

CDR3 DNA: TGTGCCAGCAGTTCCCCGGGACACTCAGATGAAAAACTGTTTTTT
CDR3 protein: CASSSPGHSDEKLFF
J gene: TRBJ1-4
D gene: .
V gene: TRBV28
clone size: .

CDR3 DNA: TGTGCCAGCAGTGAGGGCGGGAGAGGTGAGCAGTTCTTC
CDR3 protein: CASSEGGRGEQFF
J gene: TRBJ2-1
D gene: TRBD2
V gene: TRBV6-1
clone size: .

CDR3 DNA: TGTGCCACCAGCAGAGTGACAGCCTATAATTCACCCCTCCACTTT
CDR3 protein: CATSRVTAYNSPLHF
J gene: TRBJ1-6
D gene: .
V gene: TRBV15
clone size: once

CDR3 DNA: TGTGCCTGGACCAGACTAGCGGGAGGATTCACAGATACGCAGTATTTT
CDR3 protein: CAWTRLAGGFTDTQYF
J gene: TRBJ2-3
D gene: TRBD2
V gene: TRBV30
clone size: .

CDR3 DNA: TGTGCCAGCAGTTTTAAGGGACAGGGGTTTCATCAGCCCCAGCATTTT
CDR3 protein: CASSFKGQGFHQPQHF
J gene: TRBJ1-5
D gene: TRBD1
V gene: TRBV28
clone size: .

CDR3 DNA: TGTGCCAGCAGTGAAGTGGCAGGGGCCCCAGATACGCAGTATTTT
CDR3 protein: CASSEVAGAPDTQYF
J gene: TRBJ2-3
D gene: .
V gene: TRBV6-1
clone size: once

CDR3 DNA: TGCAGCGTTTCCGGGACAGGGAACGAAAAACTGTTTTTT
CDR3 protein: CSVSGTGNEKLFF
J gene: TRBJ1-4
D gene: TRBD1
V gene: TRBV29-1
clone size: .

CDR3 DNA: TGTGCCAGCAGCTTAGCGGGGGGTTATGAGACCCAGTACTTC
CDR3 protein: CASSLAGGYETQYF
J gene: TRBJ2-5
D gene: .
V gene: TRBV7-6
clone size: .

CDR3 DNA: TGTGCCAGCAGCCAAGTTAGGGACACTCTATACAATGAGCAGTTCTTC
CDR3 protein: CASSQVRDTLYNEQFF
J gene: TRBJ2-1
D gene: .
V gene: TRBV4-2
clone size: .

CDR3 DNA: TGCGCCAGCAGCTTGGGAGGGAGGGGCTATGGCTACACCTTC
CDR3 protein: CASSLGGRGYGYTF
J gene: TRBJ1-2
D gene: .
V gene: TRBV5-1
clone size: .

CDR3 DNA: TGTGCCAGCAGTATACAGGGGACCACTTATACAACTAATGAAAAACTGTTTTTT
CDR3 protein: CASSIQGTTYTTNEKLFF
J gene: TRBJ1-4
D gene: TRBD1
V gene: TRBV11-2
clone size: .

CDR3 DNA: TGTGCCAGCAGCTCTGGACGGGGGGAGACCCAGTACTTC
CDR3 protein: CASSSGRGETQYF
J gene: TRBJ2-5
D gene: .
V gene: TRBV7-9
clone size: .

CDR3 DNA: TGCGCCAGCAGCCCCCGGGACTTTGCCATCGCCGAGCAGTACTTC
CDR3 protein: CASSPRDFAIAEQYF
J gene: TRBJ2-7
D gene: .
V gene: TRBV5-1
clone size: once

CDR3 DNA: TGTGCCAGCAGTGATTTGACAGGCCAAGAGACCCAGTACTTC
CDR3 protein: CASSDLTGQETQYF
J gene: TRBJ2-5
D gene: .
V gene: TRBV2
clone size: .

CDR3 DNA: TGTGCCAGCAGTCCAACCAGACTATACAATGAGCAGTTCTTC
CDR3 protein: CASSPTRLYNEQFF
J gene: TRBJ2-1
D gene: .
V gene: TRBV6-1
clone size: .

CDR3 DNA: TGTGCCAGCTCACCATCCAGATCTAGCGGGAGGGAAGTTGAGCAGTTCTTC
CDR3 protein: CASSPSRSSGREVEQFF
J gene: TRBJ2-1
D gene: TRBD2
V gene: TRBV18
clone size: .

CDR3 DNA: TGCGCCAGCAGTGCTCAGGGGGTCTCCTACAATGAGCAGTTCTTC
CDR3 protein: CASSAQGVSYNEQFF
J gene: TRBJ2-1
D gene: TRBD1
V gene: TRBV10-1
clone size: .

CDR3 DNA: TGTGCCAGCAGTTTCGGCAGGGCCACTGAAGCTTTCTTT
CDR3 protein: CASSFGRATEAFF
J gene: TRBJ1-1
D gene: .
V gene: TRBV28
clone size: once

CDR3 DNA: TGTGCCAGCAGCCGGGACTCCTCCCGCAATGAGCAGTTCTTC
CDR3 protein: CASSRDSSRNEQFF
J gene: TRBJ2-1
D gene: .
V gene: TRBV11-2
clone size: .

CDR3 DNA: TGTGCCAGCACGAGGCAGGGGGATGAACTTAACTATGGCTACACCTTC
CDR3 protein: CASTRQGDELNYGYTF
J gene: TRBJ1-2
D gene: TRBD1
V gene: TRBV7-3
clone size: .

CDR3 DNA: TGTGCCAGCAGCCAAACCCCCGGGATAGCGGGAGTTCTGGAGACCCAGTACTTC
CDR3 protein: CASSQTPGIAGVLETQYF
J gene: TRBJ2-5
D gene: TRBD2
V gene: TRBV5-5
clone size: .

CDR3 DNA: TGCAGCGTTGCTCGGGAGGCCAAAAACATTCAGTACTTC
CDR3 protein: CSVAREAKNIQYF
J gene: TRBJ2-4
D gene: .
V gene: TRBV29-1
clone size: once

CDR3 DNA: TGTGCCAGCAGCTTATTCTCCGGGGAGTACTATGCGTTCTTC
CDR3 protein: CASSLFSGEYYAFF
J gene: TRBJ2-1
D gene: .
V gene: TRBV7-9
clone size: .

CDR3 DNA: TGTGCCAGCACCGCAGGGGGGGATACGCAGTATTTT
CDR3 protein: CASTAGGDTQYF
J gene: TRBJ2-3
D gene: .
V gene: TRBV7-2
clone size: .

CDR3 DNA: TGCGCCAGCCACCCGACCGGGACAGTGATAGAAAAACTGTTTTTT
CDR3 protein: CASHPTGTVIEKLFF
J gene: TRBJ1-4
D gene: TRBD1
V gene: TRBV5-1
clone size: .

CDR3 DNA: TGTGCCAGCAGCCCTACGCGATCAGGCGGGGAGCAGTACTTC
CDR3 protein: CASSPTRSGGEQYF
J gene: TRBJ2-7
D gene: .
V gene: TRBV14
clone size: .

CDR3 DNA: TGTGCCAGCTCACCACAACAGGGGGAAGGCACCATATATTTT
CDR3 protein: CASSPQQGEGTIYF
J gene: TRBJ1-3
D gene: TRBD1
V gene: TRBV18
clone size: .

CDR3 DNA: TGTGCCACGGGGGTCTCTGGGGCCAACGTCCTGACTTTC
CDR3 protein: CATGVSGANVLTF
J gene: TRBJ2-6
D gene: .
V gene: TRBV19
clone size: .

CDR3 DNA: TGTGCCACCAGCAGAGAATACCTTGAGCTTAGAAGCTCTGGAAACACCATATATTTT
CDR3 protein: CATSREYLELRSSGNTIYF
J gene: TRBJ1-3
D gene: .
V gene: TRBV15
clone size: .

CDR3 DNA: TGTGCCAGCAGTCCAGGGACAGGGCTAAACTATGGCTACACCTTC
CDR3 protein: CASSPGTGLNYGYTF
J gene: TRBJ1-2
D gene: TRBD1
V gene: TRBV7-2
clone size: .

CDR3 DNA: TGTGCCAGCAGTTTATCGGCTGGAAACACCATATATTTT
CDR3 protein: CASSLSAGNTIYF
J gene: TRBJ1-3
D gene: .
V gene: TRBV28
clone size: .